This TCR beta chain was found in a study of blood T cell repertoires in COVID-19. Overall study context: Italy, Spain and the United States were the sources of the convalescent and acute COVID-19 samples. In each case, the material was cDNA or gDNA derived from T cells, B-cell-depleted T cells, or PBMCs.

Living in 24 US areas, the participants were between 18 and 89 years of age. The junction had 6 bases not matched to a gene; V was cut back by 5 bases and J by 12 bases. The CDR3 extends over 12 amino acids. Per the germline V gene, CDR1 is SEHNR and CDR2 is FQNEAQ (reference sequence). Per the original data handling: It was from reference gene primer amplification that nucleated cell counts were estimated. Profiled with immunoSEQ multiplex PCR; TCRdb holds only in-frame clones, not every one. V and J calls and clone size come straight from that table; D and trimming were deduced from the DNA. Among about 200,000 clones listed, around 86% were seen once.

The gene calls are TRBV7-9 and TRBJ1-2; 10 positions match TRBD1. The clonotype comes from a man in his forties with acute COVID-19. Sequences were obtained from PBMCs or T cells enriched from blood (not recorded which). The CDR3 DNA reads TGTGCCAGCAGCCGGGACAGGGGTTTTCACACCTTC. This codes for CASSRDRGFHTF.